Listed below are T cell receptor beta chains from one sample, sequenced in a study of CD8 T cells in ankylosing spondylitis. Via MiXCR, TCRdb re-called the 5' RACE reads, giving one row per CDR3 protein. This table holds a few hundred thousand distinct CDR3 sequences, 20% to 25% found once. Source material: blood, either unsorted or a sorted T cell fraction (not recorded which). The receptors here all came from a male donor with ankylosing spondylitis or in good health (not recorded which). CDR3s include the opening cysteine and the closing phenylalanine or tryptophan. The order of the fields is V gene, J gene, CDR3 protein.

TRBV10-1	TRBJ2-5	CASSESEGTVETQYF
TRBV5-1	TRBJ2-2	CASSLRDSRELFF
TRBV4-1	TRBJ2-3	CASSQLTGTGGGGGTDTQYF
TRBV3-1	TRBJ2-3	CASSSNSGGDSTDTQYF
TRBV5-6	TRBJ2-7	CASSFQAIPYEQYF
TRBV2	TRBJ1-6	CASSGSGQGGSYNSPLHF
TRBV6-1	TRBJ2-7	CASRAEDYFEQYF
TRBV11-2	TRBJ2-7	CASRTVDPPYEQYF
TRBV12-3/TRBV12-4	TRBJ2-1	CASRPPVAYNEQFF
TRBV12-3/TRBV12-4	TRBJ1-3	CANAMRVDDGNTIYF
TRBV7-8	TRBJ2-5	CASSLRTGGKEETQYF
TRBV6-5	TRBJ1-2	CASSYSKGYYGYTF
TRBV7-8	TRBJ2-3	CASSLSSSGVTDTQYF
TRBV28	TRBJ1-2	CASSLEDRGKGYTF
TRBV10-3	TRBJ2-2	CAISESITGELFF
TRBV7-9	TRBJ2-5	CASSLPPDEETQYF
TRBV6-6	TRBJ1-1	CASSYGYTEAFF
TRBV18	TRBJ1-2	CASSPWGQAARANYGYTF
TRBV15	TRBJ2-7	CATRQGSREQYF
TRBV24-1	TRBJ2-5	CATSDDRETQYF
TRBV12-3/TRBV12-4	TRBJ1-1	CASRDGRENTEAFF
TRBV4-2	TRBJ1-1	CASSQAVEGRTEAFF
TRBV6-5	TRBJ2-1	CASSYGGRVDNEQFF
TRBV20-1	TRBJ1-4	CSARATNEKLFF
TRBV12-3/TRBV12-4	TRBJ2-7	CASSLDGEVPYEQYF
TRBV12-3/TRBV12-4	TRBJ2-1	CASSLVSHNNEQFF
TRBV12-3/TRBV12-4	TRBJ1-3	CASSPGTGNTIYF
TRBV12-3/TRBV12-4	TRBJ2-7	CASSATGVGDEQYF
TRBV3-1	TRBJ2-1	CASSQGLAGGTYNEQFF
TRBV6-1	TRBJ2-1	CASTPGLASYNEQFF
TRBV12-3/TRBV12-4	TRBJ2-7	CASAGTKTYEQYF
TRBV6-5	TRBJ1-1	CASSHHRDLSAEAFF
TRBV20-1	TRBJ2-7	CSARDPPTGGFEQYF
TRBV12-3/TRBV12-4	TRBJ2-2	CASRPDLPPMNTGELFF
TRBV20-1	TRBJ2-1	CSARGRGGAVHEQFF
TRBV10-3	TRBJ2-2	CASVESAGNTGELFF
TRBV12-3/TRBV12-4	TRBJ2-2	CATEGANTGELFF